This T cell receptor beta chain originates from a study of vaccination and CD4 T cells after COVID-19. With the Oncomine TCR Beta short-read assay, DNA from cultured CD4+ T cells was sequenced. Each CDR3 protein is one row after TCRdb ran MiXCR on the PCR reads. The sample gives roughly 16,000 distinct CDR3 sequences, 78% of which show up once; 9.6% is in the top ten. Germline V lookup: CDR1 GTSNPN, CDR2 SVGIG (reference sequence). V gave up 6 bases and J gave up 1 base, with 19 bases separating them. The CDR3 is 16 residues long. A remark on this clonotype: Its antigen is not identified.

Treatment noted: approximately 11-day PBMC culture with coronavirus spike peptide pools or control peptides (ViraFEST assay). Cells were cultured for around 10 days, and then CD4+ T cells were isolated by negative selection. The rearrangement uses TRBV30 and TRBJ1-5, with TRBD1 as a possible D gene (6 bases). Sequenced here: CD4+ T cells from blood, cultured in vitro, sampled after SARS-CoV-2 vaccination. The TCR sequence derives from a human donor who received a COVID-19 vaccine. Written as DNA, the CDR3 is TGTGCCTGCGGGGGCAGGTGGTCGTGGAGCAATCAGCCCCAGCATTTT. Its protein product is CACGGRWSWSNQPQHF. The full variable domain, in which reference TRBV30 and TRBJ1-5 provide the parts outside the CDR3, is SQTIHQWPATLVQPVGSPLSLECTVEGTSNPNLYWYRQAAGRGLQLLFYSVGIGQISSEVPQNLSASRPQDRQFILSSKKLLLSDSGFYLCACGGRWSWSNQPQHFGDGTRLSIL.